Shown below are 15 T cell receptor beta chains from a single sample sequenced in a study of T cell repertoires in cytomegalovirus infection. The antigens these receptors bind are not known. Using its own MiXCR run on the reads, TCRdb lists one record per CDR3 protein. The data show under 150,000 distinct CDR3 sequences, with around 30% seen just once and around two fifths held by the top ten. This sample comprised CD8+ T cells from cultured PBMCs, obtained from culture after CMV antigen stimulation. The receptors derive from a human donor in good health (CMV status not recorded). Some clones in this sample may be carry-over from other donors' samples.

The chain couples TRBV5-5 to TRBJ1-1; D is undetermined. CDR1 and CDR2 from the germline V gene are SGHKS and YYEKEE (reference sequence). This CDR3 spans 15 amino acids. The V end lost 3 bases, the J end lost 0 bases, and 12 bases lay between the germline ends. CDR3 in DNA: TGTGCCAGCAGCTCGGTAGGGTCGGTGAACACTGAAGCTTTCTTT. Its translation: CASSSVGSVNTEAFF. The full variable domain, rest sourced from reference TRBV5-5 and TRBJ1-1, is DAGVTQSPTHLIKTRGQQVTLRCSPISGHKSVSWYQQVLGQGPQFIFQYYEKEERGRGNFPDRFSARQFPNYSSELNVNALLLGDSALYLCASSSVGSVNTEAFFGQGTRLTVV.

The gene calls are TRBV7-2 and TRBJ2-1, with D possibly being TRBD1 (8 bases). The CDR3 spans 17 residues. Germline CDR1 is SGHTA and CDR2 is FQGNSA. V lost 4 bases and J lost 4, with 20 bases in between. The CDR3 region is CASSWGGQDTKYNEQFF. As DNA, the CDR3 is TGTGCCAGCAGCTGGGGGGGACAGGACACGAAATACAATGAGCAGTTCTTC.

DNA for the CDR3: TGTGCCAGCAGCTTGGCAGGATATGTTCTTGATGAGCAGTTCTTC. It translates to CASSLAGYVLDEQFF. The chain is built from TRBV5-6 and TRBJ2-1; D not certain. The CDR3 is 15 residues long. Trimming shortened V by 0 bases and J by 8 bases, and 15 bases separated the two germline ends. Per the germline V gene, CDR1 is SGHDT and CDR2 is YYEEEE.

Only a few counts were recorded for this clonotype. CDR3: CASSLISGEDNEQFF. CDR3 DNA sequence: TGTGCCAGCAGCTTAATTAGCGGGGAAGACAATGAGCAGTTCTTC. The chain is built from TRBV7-2 and TRBJ2-1, with 8 bases fitting TRBD2. This CDR3 contains 15 residues. Germline-derived CDR1 and CDR2 are SGHTA and FQGNSA. V trimming: 2 bases; J trimming: 5 bases; junction bases outside the gene matches: 5.

This clonotype turned up a few times. This sequence joins TRBV20-1 and TRBJ2-7; D is ambiguous. Germline CDR1 and CDR2: DFQATT and SNEGSKA (reference sequence). V was clipped by 1 base and J by 9 bases, with 13 bases between them. The CDR3 spans 12 residues. CDR3 sequence (DNA): TGCAGTGCTAGAGGGGTTGAGGTGAGGCAGTACTTC. Protein sequence: CSARGVEVRQYF.

The chain joins TRBV7-9 to TRBJ1-2; D is unclear. The ends were cut back, 6 bases at V and 8 bases at J, with 13 bases in the middle. This CDR3 is 12 amino acids long. Germline CDR1 SEHNR, CDR2 FQNEAQ (reference sequence). CDR3 sequence: CASSGSFGGYTF. In DNA, the CDR3 is TGTGCCAGCAGTGGGTCCTTCGGAGGCTACACCTTC. The variable domain in full, with the rest retrieved from reference TRBV7-9 and TRBJ1-2, is DTGVSQNPRHKITKRGQNVTFRCDPISEHNRLYWYRQTLGQGPEFLTYFQNEAQLEKSRLLSDRFSAERPKGSFSTLEIQRTEQGDSAMYLCASSGSFGGYTFGSGTRLTVV.

The rearrangement uses TRBV9 and TRBJ1-1; possibly TRBD1 for D (6 bases). Trimming took off 0 bases at V and 1 base at J, with 13 bases between the two ends. Germline V gives CDR1 SGDLS, CDR2 YYNGEE. This CDR3 region has 16 residues. CDR3 region: CASSVGGQFGNTEAFF. The DNA for the CDR3 is TGTGCCAGCAGCGTAGGGGGGCAGTTTGGGAACACTGAAGCTTTCTTT.

There are many counts of this clonotype. The J gene is TRBJ2-7, the V gene TRBV7-2, with TRBD1 matching 8 bases. CDR1 and CDR2 from the germline V gene are SGHTA and FQGNSA. Trimming at V came to 5 bases and at J to 3 bases, leaving 6 bases not matched to a gene. The CDR3 runs 14 residues. The DNA of the CDR3 is TGTGCCAGCAGCCTTGGACAGGGTCTCTACGAGCAGTACTTC. Translated: CASSLGQGLYEQYF.

This clonotype was counted at least ten times. The chain joins TRBV10-3 to TRBJ1-4; TRBD1 matches at 8 bases. CDR1 and CDR2 from the germline V gene are ENHRY and SYGVKD. This CDR3 contains 13 residues. V trimming: 10 bases; J trimming: 8 bases; junction bases outside the gene matches: 9. CDR3 nucleotide sequence: TGTGCCACGACAGGGGAGGATAACGAAAAACTGTTTTTT. It translates to CATTGEDNEKLFF.

The rearrangement links TRBV2 to TRBJ2-7; perhaps TRBD1 as D (5 bases). Germline V gene lookup returns CDR1 SNHLY and CDR2 FYNNEI. The CDR3 totals 15 residues. Trimming removed 2 bases at V and 4 bases at J, with 15 bases between. CDR3 region: CASSELMGRTYEQYF. In nucleotides, the CDR3 is TGTGCCAGCAGTGAACTTATGGGGCGGACGTACGAGCAGTACTTC.

In its sample, this clonotype was seen a few times. The chain couples TRBV12-3 or TRBV12-4 to TRBJ1-1; possible D gene TRBD1, 6 bases. Between the trimmed V and J ends, which lost 5 bases and 0 bases, there was a span of 10 bases. The CDR3 totals 14 residues. The CDR3 nucleotides read TGTGCCAGCAGTAACAGGGACTTGAACACTGAAGCTTTCTTT. It yields the protein CASSNRDLNTEAFF.

The chain couples TRBV7-2 to TRBJ2-7, with TRBD1 as a possible D gene (6 bases). V was clipped by 6 bases and J by 2 bases, with 26 bases between them. The germline CDR1 and CDR2 sequences are SGHTA and FQGNSA. The CDR3 is 18 residues long. Here the CDR3 reads CASSHYGWGPGRTYEQYF. Here the CDR3 DNA reads TGTGCCAGCAGTCATTACGGGTGGGGGCCCGGGCGGACCTACGAGCAGTACTTC.

About this clonotype: The junction does not match germline at one end; this may be a read error. The rearrangement uses TRBV7-1 and TRBJ2-7; maybe TRBD2 (5 bases). TRBV7-1 is annotated as an ORF whose role is uncertain. The CDR3 totals 15 residues. The CDR3 DNA reads TGTGCCAGCACCCCCACGGGAACGGAGTTCTACGTGCAGTACTTC. Translating it yields CASTPTGTEFYVQYF.

This clonotype was seen more than once but under ten times. The chain is built from TRBV28 and TRBJ1-5, with D possibly matching TRBD1 (5 bases). The ends were cut back, 3 bases at V and 7 bases at J, with 16 bases in the middle. Germline V gene sequence: CDR1 MDHEN, CDR2 SYDVKM. This CDR3 comprises 15 residues. CDR3 DNA sequence: TGTGCCAGCAGTTTTCTGCGCGGGGGAGGACAGCCCCAGCATTTT. Residues: CASSFLRGGGQPQHF. Full variable domain (outside the CDR3, taken from reference TRBV28 and TRBJ1-5): DVKVTQSSRYLVKRTGEKVFLECVQDMDHENMFWYRQDPGLGLRLIYFSYDVKMKEKGDIPEGYSVSREKKERFSLILESASTNQTSMYLCASSFLRGGGQPQHFGDGTRLSIL.

The sample holds a few counts of this clonotype. The chain recombines TRBV6-5 with TRBJ1-2; 7 bases are a match to TRBD1. J was trimmed by 4 bases and V by 2 bases; bases with no gene match: 10. This CDR3 is 16 amino acids long. From germline, CDR1 is MNHEY and CDR2 SVGAGI. CDR3 sequence (DNA): TGTGCCAGCAGTTACGGCGCCCCAGCAGGGGGCTATGGCTACACCTTC. Its protein product is CASSYGAPAGGYGYTF.